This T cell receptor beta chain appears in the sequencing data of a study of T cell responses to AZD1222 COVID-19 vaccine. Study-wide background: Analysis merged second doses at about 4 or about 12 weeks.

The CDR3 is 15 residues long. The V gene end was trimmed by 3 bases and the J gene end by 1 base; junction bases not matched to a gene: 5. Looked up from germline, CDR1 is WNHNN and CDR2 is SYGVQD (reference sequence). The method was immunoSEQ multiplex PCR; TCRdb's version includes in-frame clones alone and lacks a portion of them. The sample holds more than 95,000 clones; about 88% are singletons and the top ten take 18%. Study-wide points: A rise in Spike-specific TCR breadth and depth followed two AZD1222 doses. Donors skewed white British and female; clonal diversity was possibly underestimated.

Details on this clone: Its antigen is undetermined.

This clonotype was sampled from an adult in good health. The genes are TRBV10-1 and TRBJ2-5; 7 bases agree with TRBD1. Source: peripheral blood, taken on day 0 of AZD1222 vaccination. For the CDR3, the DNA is TGCGCCAGCAGTGACCACCGGGACAGCCAAGAGACCCAGTACTTC. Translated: CASSDHRDSQETQYF.